Listed here are 27 T cell receptor beta chains from one sample, sequenced in a study of cytomegalovirus exposure and HLA in healthy donors. The study ran its PCR with 60 Vbeta and 13 Jbeta primers. Generated by immunoSEQ multiplex PCR, the TCRdb table keeps only in-frame clones and is missing some. The sample lists about 140,000 clones, 88% occurring once. Sequenced material: PBMCs. These receptors were collected from a woman aged 35 to 49 in good health and CMV-seronegative.

The V call is TRBV5-1, the J call TRBJ2-1; 8 bases agree with TRBD2. V dropped 0 bases and J dropped 7; count of bases not matched to a gene: 12. This CDR3 region has 17 residues. Germline-derived CDR1 and CDR2 are SGHRS and YFSETQ. The CDR3: CASSLAKTGGPRNEQFF. The CDR3 DNA sequence: TGCGCCAGCAGCTTGGCCAAGACGGGAGGGCCCCGAAATGAGCAGTTCTTC.

The chain recombines TRBV5-4 with TRBJ2-1, with unresolved D. CDR1 and CDR2 (germline): SGHNT, YYREEE (reference sequence). The CDR3 contains 12 residues. V gave up 2 bases and J gave up 5 bases, with 5 bases separating them. CDR3 sequence (DNA): TGTGCCAGCAGCTTACAAAACAATGAGCAGTTCTTC. This gives the protein CASSLQNNEQFF.

This rearrangement joins TRBV2 to TRBJ2-5, with 10 bases matching TRBD2. V lost 3 bases to trimming and J lost 5 bases; unmatched junction nucleotides: 12. The germline CDR1 and CDR2 sequences are SNHLY and FYNNEI. This CDR3 spans 17 amino acids. CDR3: CASSETAGGPGGETQYF. CDR3 sequence (DNA): TGTGCCAGCAGTGAGACAGCGGGAGGGCCGGGGGGTGAGACCCAGTACTTC.

The chain uses TRBV7-3 and TRBJ2-2, with D hard to call. The CDR3 is 13 amino acids. V lost 4 bases and J lost 7, with 10 bases in between. From germline, CDR1 is SGHTA and CDR2 FQGTGA. This CDR3 reads CASSSSVDGELFF. DNA of the CDR3: TGTGCCAGCAGCTCCAGCGTTGACGGGGAGCTGTTTTTT.

The gene calls are TRBV28 and TRBJ2-7, with D possibly TRBD1 on 6 matching bases. The ends were cut back, 5 bases at V and 4 bases at J, with 21 bases in the middle. The CDR3 consists of 16 residues. Germline V lookup: CDR1 MDHEN, CDR2 SYDVKM. This chain's CDR3 is CASSPHPNRAVYEQYF. The CDR3 region has the DNA TGTGCCAGCAGTCCCCACCCTAACAGGGCGGTTTACGAGCAGTACTTC.

V is TRBV28 and J is TRBJ2-1; 8 nucleotides match TRBD2. Trimming removed 1 base from V and 5 bases from J; junction bases left unmatched: 4. The CDR3 has 15 amino acids. CDR1 and CDR2 (germline): MDHEN, SYDVKM. CDR3 sequence: CASSLLAGSNNEQFF. Written as DNA, the CDR3 is TGTGCCAGCAGTTTATTAGCGGGGTCCAACAATGAGCAGTTCTTC.

Points on this clone: This sample includes further DNA sequences coding for the same CDR3. V and J are TRBV7-9 and TRBJ2-7, with 11 positions matching TRBD2. V was pared by 6 bases and J by 7 bases, with 20 bases of the junction left unmatched. This CDR3 is built from 18 residues. The germline gives CDR1 SEHNR, CDR2 FQNEAQ (reference sequence). CDR3 DNA sequence: TGTGCCAGCAGGCCTTTATACGACCCGGGACTAGCGGTCTCAGAGCAGTACTTC. This codes for CASRPLYDPGLAVSEQYF.

The rearrangement joins TRBV27 to TRBJ2-4, with D possibly being TRBD1 (5 bases). Germline V gene data show CDR1 as MNHEY and CDR2 as SMNVEV (reference sequence). V lost 6 bases, J lost 8 bases, and 17 bases lay in between. CDR3 size: 14 residues. As DNA, the CDR3 is TGTGCCAGCAGCTTAACCAGGGCTTGGGACATTCAGTACTTC. It specifies CASSLTRAWDIQYF.

This clone was detected only a few times. The CDR3 protein is CASSRDRNEKLFF. CDR3 coding DNA: TGTGCCAGCAGCCGGGACAGAAATGAAAAACTGTTTTTT. The chain recombines TRBV27 with TRBJ1-4, with 7 bases identical to TRBD1. The germline V gene encodes CDR1 MNHEY and CDR2 SMNVEV (reference sequence). Losses at the gene ends were 6 bases for V and 5 bases for J; bases not matched to a gene: 3. This CDR3 is 13 amino acids long.

The rearrangement links TRBV6-1 to TRBJ2-3; maybe TRBD2 (6 bases). The CDR3 extends over 14 amino acids. CDR1 and CDR2 from the germline V gene are MNHNS and SASEGT. With 4 bases removed from V and 2 bases from J, the gap between germline ends came to 10 bases. The CDR3: CASSGQRVTDTQYF. The CDR3 DNA is TGTGCCAGCAGTGGGCAGCGGGTCACAGATACGCAGTATTTT.

The rearrangement links TRBV11-2 to TRBJ2-2, with D perhaps matching TRBD1 (6 bases). The CDR3 extends over 15 amino acids. Per germline, CDR1 SGHAT and CDR2 FQNNGV. V dropped 5 bases and J dropped 5 bases, with 15 bases sitting between them. The CDR3 spells CASSPQGQGTGELFF. CDR3 coding DNA: TGTGCCAGCAGCCCGCAGGGGCAGGGGACCGGGGAGCTGTTTTTT.

V is TRBV6-5 and J is TRBJ2-5; possible D gene TRBD1, 6 bases. The germline V gene encodes CDR1 MNHEY and CDR2 SVGAGI. CDR3 length: 11 residues. V was pared by 2 bases and J by 11 bases, with 9 bases between. The CDR3 DNA reads TGTGCCAGCAGTTACGGACAGAGTCAGTACTTC. Its protein is CASSYGQSQYF.

This clone was recorded a few times. V and J are TRBV5-6 and TRBJ1-3, with 9 bases matching TRBD1. The J segment lost 4 bases and the V segment lost 0 bases, leaving 2 bases of the junction unmatched. This CDR3 has 15 amino acids. CDR1 is SGHDT and CDR2 is YYEEEE in the germline V gene. The CDR3 DNA follows: TGTGCCAGCAGCTTGGAAGGGACAGGGGGAAACACCATATATTTT. Amino acid sequence: CASSLEGTGGNTIYF.

The rearrangement joins TRBV18 to TRBJ1-5; TRBD1 matches 8 bases. CDR1 and CDR2 from the germline V gene are KGHSH and LQKENI. The CDR3 runs 17 residues. Unmatched junction bases numbered 12, after V lost 3 bases and J lost 5 bases. This CDR3 is CASSPRGSTGGHQPQHF. CDR3 nucleotide sequence: TGTGCCAGCTCACCCCGGGGAAGCACAGGGGGGCATCAGCCCCAGCATTTT.

The J gene is TRBJ2-1, the V gene TRBV2, with 7 bases identical to TRBD1. V shed 7 bases and J 0 bases; nucleotides not matched to a gene: 3. This CDR3 region has 14 residues. CDR1 and CDR2 (germline): SNHLY, FYNNEI. In DNA form, the CDR3 reads TGTGCCAGCACCGGGACAGCCTCCTACAATGAGCAGTTCTTC. It specifies CASTGTASYNEQFF.

The genes are TRBV10-1 and TRBJ2-5; 9 positions agree with TRBD2. Trimming removed 8 bases from V and 5 bases from J; junction bases left unmatched: 6. Germline V gene sequence: CDR1 WNHNN, CDR2 SYGVQD (reference sequence). This CDR3 region has 13 residues. DNA of the CDR3: TGCGCCAGCCAACCGCTAGCGGGGGAGACCCAGTACTTC. Translated, it gives CASQPLAGETQYF.

V gene TRBV7-6 combines with J gene TRBJ2-3; 7 bases line up with TRBD2. V was pared by 1 base and J by 2 bases, with 9 bases of the junction left unmatched. CDR3 size: 17 residues. Germline values: CDR1 SGHVS, CDR2 FNYEAQ. The CDR3 spells CASSLVPSGDITDTQYF. DNA of the CDR3: TGTGCCAGCAGCTTAGTGCCTAGCGGAGATATCACAGATACGCAGTATTTT.

The V and J genes are TRBV28 and TRBJ2-1; D possibly corresponds to TRBD2 (5 bases). V was clipped by 6 bases and J by 5 bases, with 17 bases between them. Germline V gives CDR1 MDHEN, CDR2 SYDVKM. There are 15 residues in the CDR3. CDR3 residues: CASRGGSRADNEQFF. CDR3 bases: TGTGCCAGCAGGGGCGGGTCAAGGGCAGACAATGAGCAGTTCTTC.

V usage is TRBV5-8 and J usage is TRBJ2-6, with 11 bases identical to TRBD2. Looked up from germline, CDR1 is SGHTS and CDR2 is YDEGEE. The CDR3 has 19 residues. V was clipped by 3 bases and J by 1 base; unmatched bases: 9. The CDR3 sequence is CASSYRGTSGFSGANVLTF. The CDR3 DNA sequence: TGTGCCAGCAGCTATAGAGGGACTAGCGGATTTTCTGGGGCCAACGTCCTGACTTTC.

V gene TRBV21-1 combines with J gene TRBJ2-3; the D call of TRBD1 is as the table states it, not checked on the DNA. TRBV21-1 is noted as a pseudogene. The CDR3 is 17 residues long. The CDR3 coding sequence is TGTGCCAGCAGCCCAAAACCGGAGGACAGTCACACAGATACGCAGTATTTT. As protein: CASSPKPEDSHTDTQYF.

The gene calls are TRBV11-3 and TRBJ2-3; possible D gene TRBD2, 5 bases. Germline V gene sequence: CDR1 SGHNT, CDR2 YENEEA. The CDR3 has 17 residues. V lost 1 base and J lost 0, with 14 bases in between. CDR3 loop: CASSLGLVSVSTDTQYF. In nucleotides, the CDR3 is TGTGCCAGCAGCTTAGGGCTCGTTAGCGTAAGCACAGATACGCAGTATTTT.

The chain links TRBV7-2 to TRBJ2-7, with 12 nucleotides matching TRBD2. Trimming removed 4 bases from V and 0 bases from J; junction bases left unmatched: 7. CDR3 length: 17 residues. CDR1 and CDR2 from the germline V gene are SGHTA and FQGNSA. The CDR3 is CASSYYGLAGSSYEQYF. The CDR3 DNA reads TGTGCCAGCAGCTACTACGGACTAGCGGGGAGCTCCTACGAGCAGTACTTC. The full variable domain, completed using reference TRBV7-2 and TRBJ2-7, is GAGVSQSPSNKVTEKGKDVELRCDPISGHTALYWYRQSLGQGLEFLIYFQGNSAPDKSGLPSDRFSAERTGGSVSTLTIQRTQQEDSAVYLCASSYYGLAGSSYEQYFGPGTRLTVT.

The chain recombines TRBV5-1 with TRBJ1-4, with D maybe TRBD1 (6 bases). Germline loops: CDR1 SGHRS, CDR2 YFSETQ. The CDR3 sequence is 14 residues long. V was cut by 0 bases and J by 8 bases, with 11 bases left in between. The CDR3 reads CASSLDRAKEKLFF. The CDR3 DNA follows: TGCGCCAGCAGCTTGGACAGGGCAAAGGAAAAACTGTTTTTT.

The CDR3 reads CASSSKAGANTEAFF. Here the CDR3 DNA reads TGTGCCAGCAGCTCCAAGGCGGGGGCTAACACTGAAGCTTTCTTT. The chain employs TRBV5-4 and TRBJ1-1; TRBD1 is a possible D gene (6 bases). This CDR3 is 15 amino acids long. Trimming shortened V by 3 bases and J by 2 bases, and 14 bases separated the two germline ends. The V gene's germline CDR1 is SGHNT and CDR2 YYREEE (reference sequence).

The rearrangement links TRBV6-5 to TRBJ1-1; 9 bases match TRBD1. The CDR3 covers 13 residues. The V gene end was trimmed by 6 bases and the J gene end by 7 bases; junction bases not matched to a gene: 6. Germline CDR1 reads MNHEY; CDR2 reads SVGAGI. The CDR3 is CASRIQGASEAFF. In DNA, the CDR3 is TGTGCCAGCAGGATACAGGGGGCAAGTGAAGCTTTCTTT.

This clone was detected only once. The chain is built from TRBV28 and TRBJ2-7; 8 bases fit TRBD1. Germline V gene sequence: CDR1 MDHEN, CDR2 SYDVKM. Trimming cost V 4 bases and J 4 bases; bases outside gene matches: 9. The CDR3 spans 15 residues. The DNA of the CDR3 is TGTGCCAGCAGTTCACAGGGGGTCGATGAATACGAGCAGTACTTC. It translates to CASSSQGVDEYEQYF.

A remark on this clone: Compared with germline, one end of the junction differs, possibly owing to a read error. V and J are TRBV7-9 and TRBJ2-5; 7 bases are shared with TRBD1. Germline loops: CDR1 SEHNR, CDR2 FQNEAQ (reference sequence). The CDR3 length is 14 residues. The CDR3 region is CSSSLQGGRETQYF. In DNA, the CDR3 is TGTTCCAGCAGCTTACAAGGGGGCAGGGAGACCCAGTACTTC. Variable domain in full (rest from reference TRBV7-9 and TRBJ2-5): DTGVSQNPRHKITKRGQNVTFRCDPISEHNRLYWYRQTLGQGPEFLTYFQNEAQLEKSRLLSDRFSAERPKGSFSTLEIQRTEQGDSAMYLCSSSLQGGRETQYFGPGTRLLVL.